This TCR beta chain comes out of a study of T cell changes during pregnancy in multiple sclerosis. Generated by immunoSEQ multiplex PCR, the TCRdb table keeps only in-frame clones and is missing some. The table records fewer than 50,000 clones, roughly 92% of them present only once. This clone was counted only a few times. The CDR3 contains 15 residues. Germline CDR1 LNHDA, CDR2 SQIVND (reference sequence). The trim removed 5 bases at V and 7 bases at J, leaving 11 bases unmatched. The J gene is TRBJ1-5, the V gene TRBV19; 7 bases fit TRBD1. The receptor comes from a female donor in good health, enrolled as a control in a pregnancy study. Specimen: CD4+ T cells from peripheral blood mononuclear cells, collected in the second trimester of pregnancy. DNA of the CDR3: TGTGCCAGTAGTCAGAGAAAGGGGGCGAGACAGCCCCAGCATTTT. Residues: CASSQRKGARQPQHF.